The 2 T cell receptor beta chains presented below share a single source sample, sequenced in a study of blood T cell repertoires in COVID-19. Assay: immunoSEQ multiplex PCR; the TCRdb copy retains only in-frame clones and omits some. The table lists around 95,000 clones, approximately 84% of them singletons. Sample: peripheral blood. These receptors all stem from a man aged 25-45 years in a cohort sampled during active COVID-19.

This sequence joins TRBV4-1 and TRBJ2-3; 10 bases are a match to TRBD2. The germline V gene has CDR1 MGHRA and CDR2 YSYEKL. This CDR3 is 16 amino acids long. V lost 4 bases and J lost 2; bases outside the gene matches: 6. The CDR3: CASSPGTSAATDTQYF. Here the CDR3 DNA reads TGCGCCAGCAGCCCGGGGACTAGCGCGGCCACAGATACGCAGTATTTT.

In DNA form, the CDR3 reads TGTGCCAGCAGTTTGACGACAGGGAACTATGGCTACACCTTC. The encoded protein is CASSLTTGNYGYTF. The chain combines TRBV6-5 with TRBJ1-2; 7 bases are a match to TRBD1. The germline gives CDR1 MNHEY, CDR2 SVGAGI. CDR3 length equals 14 residues. With V trimmed by 4 bases and J by 2 bases, 4 bases remained unmatched.